The T cell receptor (beta chain) under discussion was sequenced for a study of blood T cell repertoires in COVID-19. At the level of the study: Whether acute or convalescent, the COVID-19 samples came from the United States, Italy and Spain. Sources were T cells, B-cell-depleted T cells, or PBMCs; the material itself was cDNA or gDNA.

The V end was cut by 5 bases, the J end by 3 bases, with 14 bases between. Germline V lookup: CDR1 MNHEY, CDR2 SMNVEV (reference sequence). The CDR3 covers 15 residues. Per the authors' pipeline: Reference gene primer amplification yielded estimated nucleated cell counts. Method: immunoSEQ multiplex PCR; TCRdb's copy keeps in-frame clones and lacks some. The DNA was the basis for D and trimming; V, J and clone size are from that table. Of approximately 46,000 clones in the sample, around 75% were seen once. Sequencing was carried out using peripheral blood. The chain carries TRBV27 and TRBJ1-3; D remains unclear. The sequence was obtained from a man aged 80 or over with acute or convalescent COVID-19. The CDR3 here is CASSPRGTIGNTIYF. The CDR3 nucleotides are TGTGCCAGCAGTCCCCGGGGAACGATTGGAAACACCATATATTTT.